This TCR beta chain was recovered during a study of technical replicates of blood from several donors. This table comes from immunoSEQ multiplex PCR, and its TCRdb copy is limited to in-frame clones, with some not included. The sample contains approximately 73,000 clones, 95% of which appear only once. Per the germline V gene, CDR1 is MDHEN and CDR2 is SYDVKM. The junction had 2 bases not matched to a gene; V was cut back by 6 bases and J by 3 bases. There are 13 residues in the CDR3. This sequence was found in a human donor in good health. Sequencing used T cells isolated from PBMCs. The rearrangement links TRBV28 to TRBJ2-3, with 8 bases aligning to TRBD2. The CDR3 nucleotides read TGTGCCAGCAGAGGCGGGGGGACAGATACGCAGTATTTT. As protein: CASRGGGTDTQYF. The full variable domain, with the rest looked up from reference TRBV28 and TRBJ2-3, is DVKVTQSSRYLVKRTGEKVFLECVQDMDHENMFWYRQDPGLGLRLIYFSYDVKMKEKGDIPEGYSVSREKKERFSLILESASTNQTSMYLCASRGGGTDTQYFGPGTRLTVL.